The sequence of this T cell receptor (beta chain) was determined in a study of radiotherapy plus CTLA-4 blockade in lung cancer. Study information: For 15% to 20% of patients, objective responses occurred, and approximately 31% had disease control.

This table comes from immunoSEQ multiplex PCR, and its TCRdb copy is limited to in-frame clones, with some not included. The data hold about 50,000 clones, with about 88% observed a single time. CDR1 and CDR2 (germline): SGHTA, FQGNSA. J gave up 4 bases and V 0 bases, and 4 bases lay outside the gene matches. The CDR3 is 15 amino acids. The gene calls are TRBV7-2 and TRBJ2-5, with 8 bases aligning to TRBD2. The TCR sequence derives from a human donor with non-small cell lung cancer whose response to radiotherapy plus ipilimumab could not be evaluated. The sequencing used peripheral blood, collected from a patient treated with radiotherapy plus ipilimumab. The CDR3 region has the DNA TGTGCCAGCAGCTTAGCCTCGGGAGGGATAGAGACCCAGTACTTC. It specifies CASSLASGGIETQYF.